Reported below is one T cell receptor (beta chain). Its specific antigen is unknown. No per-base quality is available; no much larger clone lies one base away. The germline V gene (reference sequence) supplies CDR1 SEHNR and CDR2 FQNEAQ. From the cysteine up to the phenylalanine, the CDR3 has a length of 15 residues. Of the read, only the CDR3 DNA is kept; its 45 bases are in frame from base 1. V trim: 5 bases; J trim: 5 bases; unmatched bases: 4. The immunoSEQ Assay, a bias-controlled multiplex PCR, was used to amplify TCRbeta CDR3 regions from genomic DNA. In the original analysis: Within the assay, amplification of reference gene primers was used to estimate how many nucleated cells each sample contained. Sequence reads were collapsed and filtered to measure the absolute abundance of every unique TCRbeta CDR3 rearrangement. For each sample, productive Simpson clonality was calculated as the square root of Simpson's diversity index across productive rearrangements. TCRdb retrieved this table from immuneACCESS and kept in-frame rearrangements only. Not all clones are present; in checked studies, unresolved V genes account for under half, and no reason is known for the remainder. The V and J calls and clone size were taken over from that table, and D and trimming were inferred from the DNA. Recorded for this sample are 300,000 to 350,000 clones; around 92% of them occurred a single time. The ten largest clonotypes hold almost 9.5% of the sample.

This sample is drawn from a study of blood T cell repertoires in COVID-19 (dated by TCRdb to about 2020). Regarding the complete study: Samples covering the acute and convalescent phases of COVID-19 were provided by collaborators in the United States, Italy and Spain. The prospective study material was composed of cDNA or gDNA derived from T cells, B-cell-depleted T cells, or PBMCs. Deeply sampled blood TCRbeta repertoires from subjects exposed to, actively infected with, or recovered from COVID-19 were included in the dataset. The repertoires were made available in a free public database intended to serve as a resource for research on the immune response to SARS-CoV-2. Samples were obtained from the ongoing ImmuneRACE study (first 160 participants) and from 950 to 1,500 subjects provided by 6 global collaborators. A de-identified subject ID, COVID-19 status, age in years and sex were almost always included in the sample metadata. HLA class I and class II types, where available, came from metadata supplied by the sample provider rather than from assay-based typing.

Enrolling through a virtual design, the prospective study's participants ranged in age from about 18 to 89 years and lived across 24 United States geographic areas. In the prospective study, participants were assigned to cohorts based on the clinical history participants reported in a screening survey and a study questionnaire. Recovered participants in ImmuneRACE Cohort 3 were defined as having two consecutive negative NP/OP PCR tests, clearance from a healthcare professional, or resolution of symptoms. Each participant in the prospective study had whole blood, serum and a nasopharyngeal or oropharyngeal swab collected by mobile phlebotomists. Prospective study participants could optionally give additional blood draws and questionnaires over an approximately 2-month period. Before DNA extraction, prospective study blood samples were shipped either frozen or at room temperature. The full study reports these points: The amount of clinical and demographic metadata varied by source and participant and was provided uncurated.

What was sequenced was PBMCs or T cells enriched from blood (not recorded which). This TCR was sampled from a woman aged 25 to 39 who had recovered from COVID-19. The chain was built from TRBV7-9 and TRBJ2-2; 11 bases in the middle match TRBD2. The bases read TGTGCCAGCAGCCCGGGGACTAGCGGTACCGGGGAGCTGTTTTTT. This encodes CASSPGTSGTGELFF.